The next 9 T cell receptor beta chains were all read from a single sample in a study of glioma-infiltrating T cells. The iRepertoire nested amplicon-rescue multiplex PCR amplified TCR alpha and beta CDR3s from RNA. TCRdb re-called the multiplex PCR reads with MiXCR, one entry per CDR3 protein. The sample lists approximately 190,000 distinct CDR3 sequences, roughly 32% occurring once. Sequencing used glioma tissue, nonneoplastic brain tissue, or PBMCs (not recorded which). The receptors were sampled from a human donor with low-grade glioma or glioblastoma, undergoing nonglioma brain surgery, or in good health (not recorded which).

The rearrangement joins TRBV18 to TRBJ2-7; the D gene could be TRBD1 or TRBD2 (5 bases each). The CDR3 has 14 residues. CDR1 is KGHSH and CDR2 is LQKENI in the germline V gene. V was pared by 6 bases and J by 4 bases, with 16 bases between. The CDR3 region has the DNA TGTGCCAGCTCGCCCGGGGCTAGCTCATACGAGCAGTACTTC. It is translated as CASSPGASSYEQYF.

V gene TRBV4-1 combines with J gene TRBJ2-7, with 7 bases aligning to TRBD1. The V segment lost 5 bases and the J segment 6 bases; nucleotides outside the gene matches: 7. Per germline, CDR1 MGHRA and CDR2 YSYEKL. The CDR3 totals 13 residues. The DNA of the CDR3 is TGCGCCAGCAGCATCGTACAGGGGAGCGAGCAGTACTTC. This encodes CASSIVQGSEQYF.

In regard to this clonotype: A much larger clone is a single base away; this may be a read error. This chain joins TRBV5-1 and TRBJ1-1; possibly TRBD1 for D (5 bases). The CDR3 is 15 amino acids. Germline CDR1 SGHRS, CDR2 YFSETQ. Between the trimmed V and J ends, which lost 0 bases and 3 bases, there was a span of 12 bases. CDR3 sequence: CASSLVGSQDTEAFF. For the CDR3, the DNA is TGCGCCAGCAGCTTGGTTGGATCACAGGACACTGAAGCTTTCTTT.

Only a few counts were recorded for this clonotype. A much larger clone differs by one base, so this may be a read error. The rearrangement joins TRBV15 to TRBJ2-4; 8 positions match TRBD2. CDR1 is LNHNV and CDR2 is YYDKDF in the germline V gene (reference sequence). The junction had 7 bases not matched to a gene; V was cut back by 8 bases and J by 1 base. The CDR3 runs to 15 residues. The DNA of the CDR3 is TGTGCCACCCGGAGCGGGGGTAACGCCAAAAACATTCAGTACTTC. Translating gives CATRSGGNAKNIQYF.

The chain joins TRBV7-2 to TRBJ2-3; 10 positions agree with TRBD2. V gave up 0 bases and J gave up 3 bases; unmatched junction bases: 6. The CDR3 covers 17 residues. Germline CDR1 SGHTA, CDR2 FQGNSA. The CDR3 DNA is TGTGCCAGCAGCTTAGCCTCTAGCGGGAGCAATACAGATACGCAGTATTTT. This codes for CASSLASSGSNTDTQYF.

This clonotype showed up many times. The chain recombines TRBV12-3 or TRBV12-4 with TRBJ2-3; 7 positions match TRBD2. The ends lost 7 bases at V and 2 bases at J; junction bases unmatched: 6. This CDR3 contains 14 residues. The CDR3 DNA is TGTGCCAGCACGGGAGGTTTATTCACAGATACGCAGTATTTT. This gives the protein CASTGGLFTDTQYF.

In this sample, this clonotype turned up once. The J gene is TRBJ2-3, the V gene TRBV20-1; D is unresolved. Trimming removed 6 bases at V and 6 bases at J, with 4 bases between. This CDR3 comprises 9 residues. Germline V gene sequence: CDR1 DFQATT, CDR2 SNEGSKA (reference sequence). The CDR3 DNA is TGCAGTGCCCCGGATACGCAGTATTTT. This codes for CSAPDTQYF.

This clonotype was picked up many times. The rearrangement joins TRBV20-1 to TRBJ2-5, with 13 bases matching TRBD2. The CDR3 loop spans 15 amino acids. Losses at the gene ends were 5 bases for V and 2 bases for J; bases not matched to a gene: 5. Looked up from germline, CDR1 is DFQATT and CDR2 is SNEGSKA (reference sequence). The chain's CDR3 is CSAPTSGRRQETQYF. The DNA of the CDR3 is TGCAGTGCTCCGACTAGCGGGAGGAGACAAGAGACCCAGTACTTC.

With regard to this clonotype: Compared with germline, one end of the junction differs, possibly owing to a read error. This sequence joins TRBV2 and TRBJ1-5; D is perhaps TRBD1 (5 bases). CDR3 length equals 15 residues. Germline assignment: CDR1 SNHLY and CDR2 FYNNEI. The CDR3 spells CATSGTDHSNQPQHF. Here the CDR3 DNA reads TGCGCCACCTCCGGGACGGACCATAGCAATCAGCCCCAGCATTTT.